The subject of this entry is one T cell receptor (beta chain). Original methodology: Nucleated cell counts were estimated from reference gene primer amplification. Some clones are missing from TCRdb's copy, which holds only in-frame ones; the method was immunoSEQ multiplex PCR. From that table come the V and J calls and clone size; the DNA was used to work out D and trimming. The sample carries 200,000 to 250,000 clones, 70% to 85% recorded once. The record originates from a study of blood T cell repertoires in COVID-19. Study-level background: Donors in the United States, Italy and Spain gave samples during acute or convalescent COVID-19. The analysed material was cDNA or gDNA that came from T cells, B-cell-depleted T cells, or PBMCs.

Input material: peripheral blood. This receptor was obtained from a woman of 80 years or more with acute or convalescent COVID-19.

The CDR3 DNA follows: TGCGCCAGCAGCTTGGACAGGGCAACTAATGAAAAACTGTTTTTT. Its translation: CASSLDRATNEKLFF. The genes are TRBV5-1 and TRBJ1-4; D is possibly TRBD1 (6 bases). The CDR3 sequence is 15 residues long. Deletions cut 0 bases from V and 0 bases from J, with 6 bases between. The germline V gene has CDR1 SGHRS and CDR2 YFSETQ.